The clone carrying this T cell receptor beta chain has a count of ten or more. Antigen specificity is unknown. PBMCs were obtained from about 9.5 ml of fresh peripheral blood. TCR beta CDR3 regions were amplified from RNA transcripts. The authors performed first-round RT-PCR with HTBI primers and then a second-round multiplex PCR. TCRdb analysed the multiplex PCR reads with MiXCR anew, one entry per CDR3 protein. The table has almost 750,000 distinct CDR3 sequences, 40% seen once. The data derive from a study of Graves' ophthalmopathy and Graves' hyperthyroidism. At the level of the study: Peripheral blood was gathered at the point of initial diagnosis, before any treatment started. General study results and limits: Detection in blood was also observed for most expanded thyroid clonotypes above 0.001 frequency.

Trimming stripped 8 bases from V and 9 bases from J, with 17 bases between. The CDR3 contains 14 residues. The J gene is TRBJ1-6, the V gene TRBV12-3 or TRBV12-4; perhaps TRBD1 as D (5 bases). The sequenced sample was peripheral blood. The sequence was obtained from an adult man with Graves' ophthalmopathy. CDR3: CASQLTGGGSPLHF. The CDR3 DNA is TGTGCCAGCCAATTGACGGGGGGTGGTTCACCCCTCCACTTT.